A selection of T cell receptor beta chains follows, all from one sample in a study of blood T cell repertoires in COVID-19. Profiled with immunoSEQ multiplex PCR; TCRdb holds only in-frame clones, not every one. This sample has about 120,000 clones, with approximately 87% found just once. Sequencing used peripheral blood. These receptors were taken from a woman aged 65 to 85 with acute or convalescent COVID-19. CDR3s include the opening cysteine and the closing phenylalanine or tryptophan. Fields, in order: clone size, D gene, J gene, V gene, CDR3 DNA, CDR3 protein. The D gene is left open where the match is weak. Rows may omit the clone size; those that give it use once, few, many or a size class.

clone size: few
D gene: TRBD1
J gene: TRBJ1-1
V gene: TRBV6-5
CDR3 DNA: TGTGCCAGCGGACAGGGGGTGAACACTGAAGCTTTCTTT
CDR3 protein: CASGQGVNTEAFF

clone size: -
D gene: -
J gene: TRBJ2-2
V gene: TRBV29-1
CDR3 DNA: TGCAGCGTTGTTCTGGGGCCGAACACCGGGGAGCTGTTTTTT
CDR3 protein: CSVVLGPNTGELFF

clone size: -
D gene: TRBD1
J gene: TRBJ1-6
V gene: TRBV4-1
CDR3 DNA: TGCGCCAGCAGCCCGACTACAGGGGATCTTTCACCCCTCCACTTT
CDR3 protein: CASSPTTGDLSPLHF

clone size: -
D gene: TRBD2
J gene: TRBJ2-5
V gene: TRBV7-8
CDR3 DNA: TGTGCCAGCAGCACCCAGCGGGGGGGTCGGGAGACCCAGTACTTC
CDR3 protein: CASSTQRGGRETQYF

clone size: -
D gene: TRBD1
J gene: TRBJ1-2
V gene: TRBV6-5
CDR3 DNA: TGTGCCAGCAGCTTACAGGGGACACATGGCTACACCTTC
CDR3 protein: CASSLQGTHGYTF

clone size: -
D gene: TRBD2
J gene: TRBJ2-3
V gene: TRBV4-1
CDR3 DNA: TGCGCCAGCAAAGTAGCGGGGGGGCCGGATACGCAGTATTTT
CDR3 protein: CASKVAGGPDTQYF

clone size: -
D gene: -
J gene: TRBJ1-5
V gene: TRBV19
CDR3 DNA: TGTGCCACCTCGAGCGGGTTATATAGCAATCAGCCCCAGCATTTT
CDR3 protein: CATSSGLYSNQPQHF

clone size: -
D gene: -
J gene: TRBJ2-5
V gene: TRBV5-1
CDR3 DNA: TGCGCCAGCAGCTTGACAGGGTGGGAGACCCAGTACTTC
CDR3 protein: CASSLTGWETQYF

clone size: -
D gene: TRBD1
J gene: TRBJ2-4
V gene: TRBV2
CDR3 DNA: TGTGCCAGCAGTGCGCAGGGGGCGCAGGGAAACATTCAGTACTTC
CDR3 protein: CASSAQGAQGNIQYF

clone size: -
D gene: TRBD1
J gene: TRBJ1-3
V gene: TRBV3-1/TRBV3-2
CDR3 DNA: TGTGCCAGCAGCCAAGTGGACAGGGTCTATGGAAACACCATATATTTT
CDR3 protein: CASSQVDRVYGNTIYF

clone size: -
D gene: -
J gene: TRBJ1-1
V gene: TRBV28
CDR3 DNA: TGTGCCATCCTTCGTCAGGGCCGGACTGAAGCTTTCTTT
CDR3 protein: CAILRQGRTEAFF

clone size: few
D gene: TRBD1
J gene: TRBJ1-6
V gene: TRBV2
CDR3 DNA: TGTGCCAGCAGTCCCAGGACAGGGGGCGCGTCTTCACCCCTCCACTTT
CDR3 protein: CASSPRTGGASSPLHF

clone size: -
D gene: -
J gene: TRBJ2-1
V gene: TRBV28
CDR3 DNA: TGTGCCAGCAGTTCCTCTAGCCGGTTGTCGTCCTACAATGAGCAGTTCTTC
CDR3 protein: CASSSSSRLSSYNEQFF

clone size: -
D gene: TRBD2
J gene: TRBJ2-7
V gene: TRBV5-4
CDR3 DNA: TGTGCCAGCAGCCTCGGGGGGGGTTACGAGCAGTACTTC
CDR3 protein: CASSLGGGYEQYF

clone size: -
D gene: TRBD1
J gene: TRBJ1-1
V gene: TRBV9
CDR3 DNA: TGTGCCAGCAGCCCTCGACAGGGGAACACTGAAGCTTTCTTT
CDR3 protein: CASSPRQGNTEAFF

clone size: -
D gene: -
J gene: TRBJ2-4
V gene: TRBV23-1
CDR3 DNA: TGCGCCAGCAGTCAATCTGCGGATCTGATGGCCAAAAACATTCAGTACTTC
CDR3 protein: CASSQSADLMAKNIQYF

clone size: -
D gene: TRBD1
J gene: TRBJ1-1
V gene: TRBV6-4
CDR3 DNA: TGTGCCAGCAGCCGGACAGGCGACACTGAAGCTTTCTTT
CDR3 protein: CASSRTGDTEAFF

clone size: -
D gene: TRBD1
J gene: TRBJ2-7
V gene: TRBV7-9
CDR3 DNA: TGTGCCAGCAGCTTAGACAGGGGGACCGAGCAGTACTTC
CDR3 protein: CASSLDRGTEQYF

clone size: once
D gene: -
J gene: TRBJ2-2
V gene: TRBV12-3/TRBV12-4
CDR3 DNA: TGTGCCAGCATCTACGCGAACACCGGGGAGCTGTTTTTT
CDR3 protein: CASIYANTGELFF

clone size: -
D gene: -
J gene: TRBJ1-1
V gene: TRBV28
CDR3 DNA: TGTGCCAGCAGTTTATTGGGCCAGGGAACTGAAGCTTTCTTT
CDR3 protein: CASSLLGQGTEAFF

clone size: -
D gene: TRBD1
J gene: TRBJ1-1
V gene: TRBV10-3
CDR3 DNA: TGTGCCGCCGGGACAGGGGTGTACACTGAAGCTTTCTTT
CDR3 protein: CAAGTGVYTEAFF

clone size: -
D gene: -
J gene: TRBJ2-3
V gene: TRBV12-5
CDR3 DNA: TGTGCTAGTGGTTTGGGGAGCGGAAGCACAGATACGCAGTATTTT
CDR3 protein: CASGLGSGSTDTQYF

clone size: -
D gene: -
J gene: TRBJ2-7
V gene: TRBV7-9
CDR3 DNA: TGTGCCAGCAGCGTCAACCAGATCTACGAGCAGTACTTC
CDR3 protein: CASSVNQIYEQYF

clone size: -
D gene: -
J gene: TRBJ2-2
V gene: TRBV27
CDR3 DNA: TGTGCCAGCAGTTTAAGGGGTTTAGACACCGGGGAGCTGTTTTTT
CDR3 protein: CASSLRGLDTGELFF

clone size: -
D gene: TRBD1
J gene: TRBJ1-5
V gene: TRBV18
CDR3 DNA: TGTGCCAGCTCCCGGGGGACAGGGGGTTCTCAGCCCCAGCATTTT
CDR3 protein: CASSRGTGGSQPQHF

clone size: -
D gene: -
J gene: TRBJ2-2
V gene: TRBV18
CDR3 DNA: TGTGCCAGCTCACCACCGATTGTAAGGGGAACCGGGGAGCTGTTTTTT
CDR3 protein: CASSPPIVRGTGELFF

clone size: -
D gene: -
J gene: TRBJ2-5
V gene: TRBV6-5
CDR3 DNA: TGTGCCAGCAGTTGGGGGAGGAAGGAGACCCAGTACTTC
CDR3 protein: CASSWGRKETQYF

clone size: -
D gene: -
J gene: TRBJ1-4
V gene: TRBV6-4
CDR3 DNA: TGTGCCAGCAGTGACTCAACGGAGCCTAATGAAAAACTGTTTTTT
CDR3 protein: CASSDSTEPNEKLFF

clone size: -
D gene: TRBD2
J gene: TRBJ2-5
V gene: TRBV29-1
CDR3 DNA: TGCAGCGTTGCCGGACTAGCGGGGGAAGAGACCCAGTACTTC
CDR3 protein: CSVAGLAGEETQYF

clone size: -
D gene: -
J gene: TRBJ2-2
V gene: TRBV7-3
CDR3 DNA: TGTGCCAGCAGCCCCCAGGTGACCGGGGAGCTGTTTTTT
CDR3 protein: CASSPQVTGELFF

clone size: -
D gene: -
J gene: TRBJ2-1
V gene: TRBV12-2
CDR3 DNA: TGTGCAAGTCGCTACCGGGACAGGGGGCGAAATGAGCAGTTCTTC
CDR3 protein: CASRYRDRGRNEQFF

clone size: -
D gene: -
J gene: TRBJ2-1
V gene: TRBV10-1
CDR3 DNA: TGCGCCAGCGCCGGACAACAGGGACCTTACAATGAGCAGTTCTTC
CDR3 protein: CASAGQQGPYNEQFF

clone size: once
D gene: TRBD2
J gene: TRBJ2-2
V gene: TRBV3-1/TRBV3-2
CDR3 DNA: TGTGCCAGCAGCCAGGGGACTAGCGGGGAAAGCGGGGAGCTGTTTTTT
CDR3 protein: CASSQGTSGESGELFF

clone size: few
D gene: -
J gene: TRBJ1-1
V gene: TRBV19
CDR3 DNA: TGTGCCAGTACCCTCGAGGGTTCCCCTGAAGCTTTCTTT
CDR3 protein: CASTLEGSPEAFF

clone size: few
D gene: -
J gene: TRBJ2-7
V gene: TRBV19
CDR3 DNA: TGTGCCAGTAGTATTGAGGGTTCCTCCTACGAGCAGTACTTC
CDR3 protein: CASSIEGSSYEQYF

clone size: -
D gene: TRBD1
J gene: TRBJ1-1
V gene: TRBV12-3/TRBV12-4
CDR3 DNA: TGTGCCAGTAGTGAACAGGGGGCAGAAGCTTTCTTT
CDR3 protein: CASSEQGAEAFF

clone size: -
D gene: -
J gene: TRBJ2-3
V gene: TRBV5-8
CDR3 DNA: TGTGCCAGCAGCTTGGCACCGTCGGCAGATACGCAGTATTTT
CDR3 protein: CASSLAPSADTQYF

clone size: -
D gene: -
J gene: TRBJ2-7
V gene: TRBV6-6
CDR3 DNA: TGTGCCAGCTCGGCCCAGGATTACGAGCAGTACTTC
CDR3 protein: CASSAQDYEQYF

clone size: -
D gene: TRBD1
J gene: TRBJ2-3
V gene: TRBV28
CDR3 DNA: TGTGCCAGCAGGCAAAGGGGGCAGGGGGGCACAGATACGCAGTATTTT
CDR3 protein: CASRQRGQGGTDTQYF

clone size: -
D gene: -
J gene: TRBJ1-6
V gene: TRBV27
CDR3 DNA: TGTGCCAGCAGTTTATCGTTATTTACAGTTAATTCACCCCTCCACTTT
CDR3 protein: CASSLSLFTVNSPLHF

clone size: -
D gene: -
J gene: TRBJ2-1
V gene: TRBV9
CDR3 DNA: TGTGCCAGCAGCGTAGGCGGCACCCGACGGGTGGAAGAGCAGTTCTTC
CDR3 protein: CASSVGGTRRVEEQFF

clone size: -
D gene: -
J gene: TRBJ2-7
V gene: TRBV19
CDR3 DNA: TGTGCCAGTAGTCTAGGGGACAAAACCTACGAGCAGTACTTC
CDR3 protein: CASSLGDKTYEQYF

clone size: -
D gene: -
J gene: TRBJ1-2
V gene: TRBV30
CDR3 DNA: TGTGCCTGGAGAGACGACAGTTCCTACACCTTC
CDR3 protein: CAWRDDSSYTF

clone size: -
D gene: TRBD2
J gene: TRBJ2-3
V gene: TRBV11-2
CDR3 DNA: TGTGCCAGCAGTTTTAGCGGGGGCACAGATACGCAGTATTTT
CDR3 protein: CASSFSGGTDTQYF

clone size: -
D gene: -
J gene: TRBJ1-6
V gene: TRBV30
CDR3 DNA: TGTGCCTGGACCCCGTTGGAGGGCGTCCTGGGAAATTCACCCCTCCACTTT
CDR3 protein: CAWTPLEGVLGNSPLHF

clone size: -
D gene: TRBD1
J gene: TRBJ2-3
V gene: TRBV28
CDR3 DNA: TGTGCCAGCAGGGCTCCTGCAACAGGGGCAGATACGCAGTATTTT
CDR3 protein: CASRAPATGADTQYF

clone size: -
D gene: -
J gene: TRBJ1-1
V gene: TRBV5-1
CDR3 DNA: TGCGCCAGCAGCTTTCAGGGGCCTGTCACTGAAGCTTTCTTT
CDR3 protein: CASSFQGPVTEAFF

clone size: -
D gene: -
J gene: TRBJ2-1
V gene: TRBV9
CDR3 DNA: TGTGCCAGCAGCGTATCATCGACTAATATGGAGATATACAATGAGCAGTTCTTC
CDR3 protein: CASSVSSTNMEIYNEQFF

clone size: -
D gene: -
J gene: TRBJ2-5
V gene: TRBV7-9
CDR3 DNA: TGTGCCAGCAGCTTCCTTTTCGGGATCACAGAGACCCAGTACTTC
CDR3 protein: CASSFLFGITETQYF

clone size: -
D gene: -
J gene: TRBJ1-2
V gene: TRBV5-6
CDR3 DNA: TGTGCCAGCAGCCCGAAGGCGGGGCCGGACTATGGCTACACCTTC
CDR3 protein: CASSPKAGPDYGYTF

clone size: -
D gene: -
J gene: TRBJ1-5
V gene: TRBV11-3
CDR3 DNA: TGTGCCAGCAGCACGGGGGGCTCGGGGCAGCCCCAGCATTTT
CDR3 protein: CASSTGGSGQPQHF

clone size: -
D gene: -
J gene: TRBJ2-7
V gene: TRBV5-1
CDR3 DNA: TGCGCCAGCAGCTTAAGGGGCCTCGGCTCCTACGAGCAGTACTTC
CDR3 protein: CASSLRGLGSYEQYF

clone size: -
D gene: TRBD2
J gene: TRBJ2-7
V gene: TRBV5-6
CDR3 DNA: TGTGCCAGCCATTCCCGCGGGGGGCTCTACGAGCAGTACTTC
CDR3 protein: CASHSRGGLYEQYF

clone size: -
D gene: TRBD1
J gene: TRBJ1-1
V gene: TRBV9
CDR3 DNA: TGTGCCAGCAGCACCTATGACAGGGGCCTTACTGAAGCTTTCTTT
CDR3 protein: CASSTYDRGLTEAFF

clone size: -
D gene: -
J gene: TRBJ1-5
V gene: TRBV5-1
CDR3 DNA: TGCGCCAGCAGCTTGCGGGGGGGGGATAGCAATCAGCCCCAGCATTTT
CDR3 protein: CASSLRGGDSNQPQHF

clone size: -
D gene: -
J gene: TRBJ2-2
V gene: TRBV10-1
CDR3 DNA: TGCGCCAGCAGTGGAGGGAACACCGGGGAGCTGTTTTTT
CDR3 protein: CASSGGNTGELFF

clone size: -
D gene: TRBD1
J gene: TRBJ1-3
V gene: TRBV10-3
CDR3 DNA: TGTGCCAACTCCGGGACAGGGATTGGAAACACCATATATTTT
CDR3 protein: CANSGTGIGNTIYF

clone size: -
D gene: -
J gene: TRBJ2-2
V gene: TRBV7-2
CDR3 DNA: TGTGCCAGCAGCCCCAGACTGGGGGAGCTGTTTTTT
CDR3 protein: CASSPRLGELFF

clone size: -
D gene: TRBD2
J gene: TRBJ2-2
V gene: TRBV24-1
CDR3 DNA: TGTGCCACCAGGAGCGGGGGGGGCACCGGGGAGCTGTTTTTT
CDR3 protein: CATRSGGGTGELFF